Included here is one TCR beta chain sequence, with context. Its antigen is as yet unknown. MiXCR, applied by TCRdb to the reads, yields one record per CDR3 protein. Of 70,000 or so distinct CDR3 sequences in the sample, about 26% were seen once. The data originate from a study of T cell repertoires in cytomegalovirus infection. Study-level background: Used in the study were CMV epitopes, some recently identified and HLA-C-restricted, others well-studied and HLA-B-restricted. Overall study results and limits: Across the ex vivo response, the dominant clonotypes were HLA-C-restricted CMV-specific TCR beta clonotypes.

Germline V lookup: CDR1 SGHTA, CDR2 FQGTGA. V gave up 4 bases and J gave up 6 bases; unmatched junction bases: 15. CDR3 length equals 19 residues. The chain uses TRBV7-3 and TRBJ2-2; 12 bases agree with TRBD1. Material: CD8+ T cells from cultured PBMCs, obtained from culture after CMV antigen stimulation. The receptor's source is a human donor in good health (CMV status not recorded). Some clones in this sample may be carry-over from other donors' samples. In nucleotides, the CDR3 is TGTGCCAGCAGCTCCCAGGGACAGGGGGCAGGTTTGGGTTCCGGGGAGCTGTTTTTT. Translated: CASSSQGQGAGLGSGELFF.